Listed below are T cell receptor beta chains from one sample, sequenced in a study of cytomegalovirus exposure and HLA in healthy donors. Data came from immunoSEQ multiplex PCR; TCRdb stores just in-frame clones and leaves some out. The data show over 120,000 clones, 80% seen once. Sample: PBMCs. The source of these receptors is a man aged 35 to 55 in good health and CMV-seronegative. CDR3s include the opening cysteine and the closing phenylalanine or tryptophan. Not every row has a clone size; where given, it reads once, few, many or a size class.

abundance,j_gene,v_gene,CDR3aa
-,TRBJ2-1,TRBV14,CASSRGGGFEQFF
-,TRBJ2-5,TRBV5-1,CASSRGRETQYF
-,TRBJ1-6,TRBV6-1,CAIHRTGGRTTPLHF
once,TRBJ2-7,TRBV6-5,CASTSGGNDEQYF
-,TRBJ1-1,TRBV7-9,CASSYEMNTEAFF
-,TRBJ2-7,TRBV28,CASSLSGQGRHEQYF
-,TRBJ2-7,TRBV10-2,CASSELHGTAPYEQYF
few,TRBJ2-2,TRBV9,CASSETSGGPGELFF
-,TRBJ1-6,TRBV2,CASSARRGVSPLHF
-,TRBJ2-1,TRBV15,CATSQKGGNEQFF
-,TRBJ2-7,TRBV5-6,CASKAGGSEQYF
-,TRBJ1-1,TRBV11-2,CASSLARVEGTEAFF
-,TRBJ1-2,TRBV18,CASSRNSGTVLYGYTF
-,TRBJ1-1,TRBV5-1,CASSSSFGDSVAFF
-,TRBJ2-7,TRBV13,CASSSESREQYF
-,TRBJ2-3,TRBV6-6,CASLYDTRTDTQYF
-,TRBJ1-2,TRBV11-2,CASSSPRILTGGYTF
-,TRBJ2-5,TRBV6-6,CASRLAGGFQETQYF
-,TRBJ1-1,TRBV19,CASTKRAGQGLTEAFF
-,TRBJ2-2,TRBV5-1,CASSYLAGGIQNTGELFF
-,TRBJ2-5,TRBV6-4,CASSWEGRVETQYF
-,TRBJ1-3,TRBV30,CAWSPGAGNTIYF
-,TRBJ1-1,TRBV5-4,CASSLPLMNTEAFF
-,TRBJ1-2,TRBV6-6,CASTPTGDYGYTF
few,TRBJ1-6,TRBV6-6,CASSLTGRNSPLHF
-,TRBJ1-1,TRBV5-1,CASGDRGEAFF
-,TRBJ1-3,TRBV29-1,CSVDAGAPGNTIYF
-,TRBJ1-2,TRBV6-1,CASSEAIDYGYTF
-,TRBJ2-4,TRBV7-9,CASSSTQRGAGNIQYF
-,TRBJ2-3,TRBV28,CASSFDKSSYTDTQYF
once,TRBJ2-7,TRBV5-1,CASSLTSGITYEQYF
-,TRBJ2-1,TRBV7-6,CASSPTPGLAANEQFF
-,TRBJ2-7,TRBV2,CASSATPGLASYF
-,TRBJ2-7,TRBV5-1,CASSRDSGGSYEQYF
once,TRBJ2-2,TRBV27,CASSLIAGANTGELFF
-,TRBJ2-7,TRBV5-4,CASSSTGGSHPYEQYF
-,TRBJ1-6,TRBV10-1,CASSDPGQGGSPLHF
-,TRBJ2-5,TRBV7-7,CASSLEARGQETQYF
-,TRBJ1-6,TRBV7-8,CASSLRDNRSPLHF
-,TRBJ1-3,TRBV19,CASRPSGNTIYF
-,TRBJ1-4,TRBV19,CASSNLQVSGLSEKLFF
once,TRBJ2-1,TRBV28,CASSGGPVNEQFF
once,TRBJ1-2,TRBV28,CASTVQGYGYTF